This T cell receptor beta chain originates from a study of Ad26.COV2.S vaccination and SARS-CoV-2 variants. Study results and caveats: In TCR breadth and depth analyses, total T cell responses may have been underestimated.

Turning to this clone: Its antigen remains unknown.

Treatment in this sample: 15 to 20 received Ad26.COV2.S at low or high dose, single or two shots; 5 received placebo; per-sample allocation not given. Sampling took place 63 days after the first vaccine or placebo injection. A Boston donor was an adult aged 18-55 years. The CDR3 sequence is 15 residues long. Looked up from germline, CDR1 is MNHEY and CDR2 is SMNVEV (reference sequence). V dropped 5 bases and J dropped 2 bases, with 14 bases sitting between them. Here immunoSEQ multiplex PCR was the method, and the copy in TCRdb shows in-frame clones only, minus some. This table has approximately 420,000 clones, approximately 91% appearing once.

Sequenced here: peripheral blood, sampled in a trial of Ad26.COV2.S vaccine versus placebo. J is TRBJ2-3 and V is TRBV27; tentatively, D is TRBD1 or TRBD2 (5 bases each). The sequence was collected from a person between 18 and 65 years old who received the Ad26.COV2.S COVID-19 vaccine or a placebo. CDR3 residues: CASSPRGLPTDTQYF. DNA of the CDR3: TGTGCCAGCAGTCCCCGGGGCTTACCCACAGATACGCAGTATTTT.